This TCR beta chain appears in the sequencing data of a study of T cell repertoires in cytomegalovirus infection. Overall study results and limits: Dominant in the ex vivo response were TCR beta clonotypes restricted by HLA-C and specific for CMV. Identification of carriers of CMV plus the relevant HLA was achieved through cumulative public TCR beta family frequency.

Each CDR3 protein is one row after TCRdb ran MiXCR on the reads. The sample has 650,000 to 850,000 distinct CDR3 sequences, almost 30% seen once. The CDR3 totals 15 residues. V was cut by 5 bases and J by 0 bases, with 14 bases left in between. As concerns this clonotype: Its antigen is currently unknown.

This receptor was identified in a human donor in good health (CMV status not recorded). Some clones in this sample may be carry-over from other donors' samples. The input for sequencing was cultured CD8+ T cells from PBMCs, taken from culture after CMV antigen stimulation. The chain couples TRBV12-3 or TRBV12-4 to TRBJ2-7, with D possibly matching TRBD1 (5 bases). The CDR3, as DNA: TGTGCCAGCAGTCCATCCGACAGAATCTCCTACGAGCAGTACTTC. Residues: CASSPSDRISYEQYF.